What follows are 17 T cell receptor beta chains derived from one specimen sequenced in a study of T cell repertoires in cytomegalovirus infection (dated by TCRdb to between 2018 and 2020). Their antigens are not known. Sequencing relied on an Illumina HiSeq 1500. Starting from the raw public reads, TCRdb applied fastp trimming at Q25, assembled clones with MiXCR and retained in-frame beta chains. Identical CDR3 proteins give one entry, which carries the most common genes and DNA. This sample gives 230,000 or so distinct CDR3 sequences in total; 38% of them show up just once. The ten largest account for roughly three fifths of the sample. The intended sense of this specimen's treatment or condition label: in vitro stimulation with specific CMV peptide epitopes to enrich CMV-specific T cells. The specimen was CD8+ T cells from cultured PBMCs, collected from culture after CMV antigen stimulation. The source is a human donor in good health (CMV status not recorded). Some clones in this sample may be carry-over from other donors' samples.

The V gene is TRBV28, the J gene TRBJ2-3; 7 bases agree with TRBD2. The ends lost 7 bases at V and 4 bases at J; junction bases unmatched: 11. Germline values: CDR1 MDHEN, CDR2 SYDVKM. This CDR3 spans 15 amino acids. CDR3 region: CASTRGRERADTQYF. As DNA, the CDR3 is TGTGCCAGCACACGCGGGCGGGAGAGGGCAGATACGCAGTATTTT.

This clonotype showed up just a few times. The rearrangement joins TRBV6-1 to TRBJ2-3, with 11 nucleotides matching TRBD2. This CDR3 region has 18 residues. Germline loops: CDR1 MNHNS, CDR2 SASEGT. V dropped 1 base and J dropped 0; count of bases not matched to a gene: 6. The CDR3 protein is CASSEEPSGGPSTDTQYF. The CDR3 DNA follows: TGTGCCAGCAGTGAAGAACCTAGCGGGGGGCCAAGCACAGATACGCAGTATTTT.

The rearrangement joins TRBV19 to TRBJ2-1; the D gene is possibly TRBD1 (6 bases). The CDR3 has 19 amino acids. From germline, CDR1 is LNHDA and CDR2 SQIVND (reference sequence). Trimming removed 0 bases from V and 2 bases from J, with 20 bases in between. The CDR3 here is CASSIDLIRGKGAYNEQFF. The CDR3 nucleotides are TGTGCCAGTAGTATAGATTTAATAAGGGGGAAGGGGGCCTACAATGAGCAGTTCTTC.

V is TRBV12-3 or TRBV12-4 and J is TRBJ2-4; 8 bases align to TRBD2. The CDR3 has 15 residues. The V segment lost 4 bases and the J segment 6 bases; nucleotides outside the gene matches: 8. The CDR3 DNA sequence: TGTGCCAGCAGTTCGAGAGCGGGAGTAAGAAACATTCAGTACTTC. It codes for CASSSRAGVRNIQYF.

This clonotype was detected only a few times. The gene calls are TRBV12-3 or TRBV12-4 and TRBJ2-5; a weak D match, TRBD1 (6 bases). The length of the CDR3 is 14 residues. The V and J ends lost 4 bases and 2 bases respectively, with 11 bases between them. Here the CDR3 reads CASSSTGTQETQYF. For the CDR3, the DNA is TGTGCCAGCAGTTCGACCGGGACACAAGAGACCCAGTACTTC.

There are a few counts of this clonotype. The chain has TRBV28 and TRBJ2-7; D uncertain. Trimming cost V 6 bases and J 2 bases, with 11 bases left between them. Germline values: CDR1 MDHEN, CDR2 SYDVKM. This CDR3 has 13 amino acids. CDR3 nucleotides: TGTGCCAGCAGGGAAAAAGAAGCCTACGAGCAGTACTTC. Translated, it gives CASREKEAYEQYF.

The genes are TRBV7-2 and TRBJ1-5; D is possibly TRBD1 (5 bases). The V and J ends lost 5 bases and 1 base respectively, with 12 bases between them. The CDR3 is 15 amino acids. CDR1 is SGHTA and CDR2 is FQGNSA in the germline V gene. The DNA for the CDR3 is TGTGCCAGCAGCCAAGATGGGGGAAGCAATCAGCCCCAGCATTTT. This codes for CASSQDGGSNQPQHF.

This chain joins TRBV10-3 and TRBJ1-2; 7 bases fit TRBD1. Germline CDR1 reads ENHRY; CDR2 reads SYGVKD. This CDR3 is built from 15 residues. Trimming cost V 3 bases and J 3 bases; bases outside gene matches: 7. The CDR3 DNA reads as TGTGCCATCAGTGACTGGAGGGACAGTGACTATGGCTACACCTTC. Amino acid sequence: CAISDWRDSDYGYTF.

This chain connects TRBV10-3 to TRBJ2-3, with 9 bases matching TRBD2. The CDR3 spans 14 residues. Germline CDR1 is ENHRY and CDR2 is SYGVKD. V shed 6 bases and J 3 bases; nucleotides not matched to a gene: 4. Here the CDR3 DNA reads TGTGCCATCAGCCCCGGACTAGCGACAGATACGCAGTATTTT. This translates into CAISPGLATDTQYF.

V and J are TRBV27 and TRBJ1-5; D is uncertain. The length of the CDR3 is 16 residues. The germline V gene encodes CDR1 MNHEY and CDR2 SMNVEV (reference sequence). Trimming shortened V by 5 bases and J by 2 bases, and 16 bases separated the two germline ends. This chain's CDR3 is CASSTLPPRGNQPQHF. In DNA form, the CDR3 reads TGTGCCAGCAGTACCCTACCCCCGAGGGGCAATCAGCCCCAGCATTTT.

This clonotype has just a few counts. The chain employs TRBV28 and TRBJ2-7; possibly TRBD1 for D (6 bases). The V end was cut by 6 bases, the J end by 2 bases, with 20 bases between. This CDR3 contains 16 residues. Germline lookup yields CDR1 MDHEN and CDR2 SYDVKM. CDR3 DNA: TGTGCCAGCAGGGAAAACAGGGAAGTAACGACCTACGAGCAGTACTTC. Protein product: CASRENREVTTYEQYF.

This clonotype was counted between two and nine times. The rearrangement uses TRBV6-6 and TRBJ2-3; 8 bases align to TRBD2. Per germline, CDR1 MNHNY and CDR2 SVGAGI (reference sequence). J lost 5 bases, V lost 7 bases, and 8 bases had no gene match. This CDR3 has 14 residues. CDR3 coding DNA: TGTGCCAGCACCACGGGGGGGGGTGGAGATACGCAGTATTTT. Its translation is CASTTGGGGDTQYF.

This clonotype turned up a few times. The chain links TRBV7-2 to TRBJ1-6; D possibly corresponds to TRBD1 (6 bases). The CDR3 is 16 residues long. The germline V and J ends were trimmed by 2 bases and 4 bases, with 12 bases remaining between them. Germline values: CDR1 SGHTA, CDR2 FQGNSA. The CDR3 here is CASSLRTAIYNSPLHF. The CDR3 DNA reads as TGTGCCAGCAGCTTACGGACAGCCATTTATAATTCACCCCTCCACTTT.

The V and J genes are TRBV4-2 and TRBJ2-3, with no clear D. With 4 bases removed from V and 5 bases from J, the gap between germline ends came to 7 bases. CDR3 length: 12 amino acids. Germline loops: CDR1 LGHNA, CDR2 YNFKEQ. The CDR3 region has the DNA TGTGCCAGCAGCCCCGCAAGAGATACGCAGTATTTT. Translating it yields CASSPARDTQYF.

Only a few counts were recorded for this clonotype. The chain employs TRBV7-6 and TRBJ2-7, with 9 bases matching TRBD1. This CDR3 has 16 amino acids. CDR1 and CDR2 (germline): SGHVS, FNYEAQ. V was pared by 3 bases and J by 0 bases, with 6 bases of the junction left unmatched. CDR3 sequence reads: CASSFTGTGLSYEQYF. CDR3 nucleotides: TGTGCCAGCAGCTTTACTGGGACAGGGCTCTCCTACGAGCAGTACTTC.

This chain uses TRBV4-2 with TRBJ2-1, with 11 bases lining up with TRBD2. CDR1 is LGHNA and CDR2 is YNFKEQ in the germline V gene. The CDR3 sequence is 14 residues long. Trimming at V came to 8 bases and at J to 5 bases, leaving 5 bases not matched to a gene. DNA for the CDR3: TGTGCCAGCGGGACTAGCGGAGGGAACAATGAGCAGTTCTTC. This translates into CASGTSGGNNEQFF.

This sequence joins TRBV27 and TRBJ2-3; D not certain. V lost 2 bases and J 2 bases, leaving 5 bases between the germline ends. Looked up from germline, CDR1 is MNHEY and CDR2 is SMNVEV (reference sequence). CDR3 length equals 13 residues. CDR3 region: CASSLKPTDTQYF. The CDR3 bases are TGTGCCAGCAGTTTAAAGCCCACAGATACGCAGTATTTT.